Listed below are T cell receptor beta chains from one sample, sequenced in a study of T cells in Graves' hyperthyroidism and ophthalmopathy. MiXCR, applied by TCRdb to the multiplex PCR reads, yields one record per CDR3 protein. The repertoire includes some 620,000 distinct CDR3 sequences, about a sixth of them detected once, and less than 4.5% sits in the top ten. Sequencing was carried out using blood. These receptors were taken from a woman in her thirties with Graves' hyperthyroidism. CDR3s include the opening cysteine and the closing phenylalanine or tryptophan. D genes are given only for firm matches.

>TRBV6-1|-
CASTSPGNTIYF
>TRBV28|-
CASLGADASQETQYF
>TRBV30|-
CAWSVAGFGNTVYF
>TRBV28|-
CASTSPTEGLGDEQYF
>TRBV5-5|TRBD1
CASSVQGASTDTQYF
>TRBV2|-
CASGRESNSPLHF
>TRBV12-3/TRBV12-4|TRBD1
CASRLSINRDSNTGELFF
>TRBV2|TRBD1
CASSGNRGQSDTQYF
>TRBV12-3/TRBV12-4|TRBD2
CASSLSPSGRGNEQFF
>TRBV28|TRBD2
CASSVTSGTTYEQYF
>TRBV19|TRBD2
CASSIILGREEQFF
>TRBV7-2|TRBD2
CASSLDSGGSGETQYF
>TRBV20-1|TRBD1
CSARDRQGGYYEQYF
>TRBV19|TRBD1
CASSIRPDRGLEDTQYF
>TRBV27|-
CASSTTRRNQETQYF
>TRBV2|TRBD2
CASRPPGLAGKQYF
>TRBV5-1|-
CASSLDGGRSYGYTF
>TRBV19|TRBD2
CATRARTRRNTGELFF
>TRBV5-4|-
CASSLDSVVADTQYF
>TRBV30|-
CAWSGQSNQPQHF
>TRBV11-3|TRBD2
CASSPRTSGDTQYF
>TRBV6-2/TRBV6-3|-
CASSYQRTEQFF
>TRBV14|-
CASSPTGWRNIQYF
>TRBV7-2|-
CASSPINEKLFF
>TRBV12-3/TRBV12-4|-
CASSLLEGPTYNEQFF
>TRBV12-3/TRBV12-4|-
CASSAMEGGHEQYF
>TRBV5-1|TRBD2
CASSFGLAYSYEQYF
>TRBV12-3/TRBV12-4|-
CASSTKSGYGYTF
>TRBV24-1|TRBD1
CATRGQGANEQFF
>TRBV4-1|TRBD2
CASSLGLLSIYEQYF
>TRBV7-8|TRBD1
CASTGQGWEQYF
>TRBV28|-
CASRETGTSRALEQYF
>TRBV28|-
CASTTSRKTQYF
>TRBV30|TRBD2
CAWNRDWREGLSYEQYF
>TRBV19|TRBD2
CASKASGSWTQYF